Each of the 4 T cell receptor beta chains below was sequenced from the same sample in a study of neurological immune-mediated disorders. Via MiXCR, TCRdb re-called the 5' RACE reads, giving one row per CDR3 protein. The sample contains 65,000 to 90,000 distinct CDR3 sequences, 4% to 6% of which appear only once. The sample comprised PBMCs. The receptor source for this set is a woman aged 30 to 39 with multiple sclerosis.

The CDR3 DNA sequence: TGTGCCAGCAGCTTTTCGAATGGAGATACGCAGTATTTT. Amino acid sequence: CASSFSNGDTQYF. V usage is TRBV5-6 and J usage is TRBJ2-3; D call uncertain. Trimming took 2 bases from V and 5 from J, leaving 9 bases between them. CDR1 and CDR2 (germline): SGHDT, YYEEEE. CDR3 length equals 13 residues.

This clonotype has ten or more counts. The genes are TRBV3-1 and TRBJ1-2; no clear D gene. Trimming stripped 1 base from V and 8 bases from J, with 14 bases between. CDR1 LGHDT and CDR2 YNNKEL come from the germline V gene (reference sequence). The CDR3 is made up of 14 amino acids. CDR3 sequence reads: CASSQGSGAMGYTF. The CDR3 DNA reads TGTGCCAGCAGCCAAGGGAGTGGCGCGATGGGCTACACCTTC.

This clonotype was seen at least ten times. The V call is TRBV20-1, the J call TRBJ2-3; D is undetermined. The CDR3 has 18 amino acids. V was cut by 0 bases and J by 1 base, with 20 bases left in between. In germline, CDR1 is DFQATT, CDR2 SNEGSKA (reference sequence). The chain's CDR3 is CSARDAARLGRGTDTQYF. The CDR3 nucleotides read TGCAGTGCTAGAGATGCCGCGCGGCTTGGGCGAGGCACAGATACGCAGTATTTT.

In this sample, this clonotype turned up many times. The V and J genes are TRBV20-1 and TRBJ2-2, with 8 bases identical to TRBD1. The germline V gene has CDR1 DFQATT and CDR2 SNEGSKA (reference sequence). Unmatched junction bases numbered 3, after V lost 0 bases and J lost 3 bases. The CDR3 covers 15 residues. CDR3: CSARDAQGDTGELFF. DNA for the CDR3: TGCAGTGCTAGAGATGCACAGGGGGACACCGGGGAGCTGTTTTTT.